A single sample is the source of the 13 T cell receptor beta chains below, sequenced in a study of blood T cell repertoires in COVID-19. Only in-frame clones appear in the TCRdb table, and some are missing; sequencing was by immunoSEQ multiplex PCR. Among about 140,000 clones listed, roughly 88% were seen once. Input material: PBMCs or T cells enriched from blood (not recorded which). These receptors were obtained from a man aged 50 or older who had recovered from COVID-19.

V and J are TRBV28 and TRBJ2-5; 10 bases fit TRBD2. V shed 5 bases and J 4 bases; nucleotides not matched to a gene: 1. The CDR3 loop spans 13 amino acids. From germline, CDR1 is MDHEN and CDR2 SYDVKM. The CDR3 region has the DNA TGTGCCAGCAGTGTAGCGGGAGGAGAGACCCAGTACTTC. Translated: CASSVAGGETQYF.

The chain is built from TRBV7-9 and TRBJ1-1, with TRBD1 identical over 7 bases. In germline, CDR1 is SEHNR, CDR2 FQNEAQ (reference sequence). With 5 bases clipped from V and 6 bases from J, the junction kept 6 bases outside the gene matches. The length of the CDR3 is 13 residues. CDR3 nucleotides: TGTGCCAGCAGCCTCAGGGGGAGAGCTGAAGCTTTCTTT. Amino acid sequence: CASSLRGRAEAFF.

The gene calls are TRBV19 and TRBJ1-3; 9 bases line up with TRBD1. The junction had 4 bases not matched to a gene; V was cut back by 1 base and J by 3 bases. From germline, CDR1 is LNHDA and CDR2 SQIVND (reference sequence). The CDR3 length is 16 residues. CDR3 in amino acids: CASSIVGQGYGNTIYF. The CDR3 DNA reads as TGTGCCAGTAGTATAGTAGGACAGGGGTATGGAAACACCATATATTTT.

The chain uses TRBV7-2 and TRBJ2-5, with a possible D match to TRBD2 (5 bases). The CDR3 loop spans 12 amino acids. Germline-derived CDR1 and CDR2 are SGHTA and FQGNSA. Trimming removed 4 bases at V and 4 bases at J, with 7 bases between. CDR3 DNA: TGTGCCAGCAGCTCGAGGGTAGAGACCCAGTACTTC. This translates into CASSSRVETQYF.

This clone was observed a single time. The genes are TRBV24-1 and TRBJ2-5; a possible D gene is TRBD1 (6 bases). In germline, CDR1 is KGHDR, CDR2 SFDVKD. The CDR3 length is 16 residues. Trimming took 1 base from V and 5 from J, leaving 16 bases between them. The CDR3 loop reads CATSDLRQGIGETQYF. The CDR3 bases are TGTGCCACCAGTGATTTAAGGCAGGGGATAGGTGAGACCCAGTACTTC.

The chain couples TRBV27 to TRBJ1-1, with D unclear. In germline, CDR1 is MNHEY, CDR2 SMNVEV (reference sequence). This CDR3 is 14 amino acids long. Trimming removed 4 bases at V and 1 base at J, with 10 bases between. CDR3 nucleotide sequence: TGTGCCAGCAGTTGGCGGAGGGAGAACACTGAAGCTTTCTTT. This codes for CASSWRRENTEAFF.

On this clone itself: In the same sample, other DNA sequences code for this CDR3. The chain uses TRBV5-1 and TRBJ2-3; D is unresolved. Germline lookup yields CDR1 SGHRS and CDR2 YFSETQ. The CDR3 runs to 12 residues. With 0 bases removed from V and 6 bases from J, the gap between germline ends came to 5 bases. DNA of the CDR3: TGCGCCAGCAGCTTGGACAGTGATACGCAGTATTTT. It yields the protein CASSLDSDTQYF.

The chain recombines TRBV2 with TRBJ2-3, with 14 bases matching TRBD2. CDR3 length equals 17 residues. CDR1 is SNHLY and CDR2 is FYNNEI in the germline V gene. V dropped 5 bases and J dropped 4; count of bases not matched to a gene: 8. The DNA for the CDR3 is TGTGCCAGCAGTAAGACGGGACTAGCGGGAGCGGCAGATACGCAGTATTTT. Translation gives CASSKTGLAGAADTQYF.

The chain recombines TRBV19 with TRBJ1-5; 8 bases match TRBD1. CDR1 and CDR2 (germline): LNHDA, SQIVND (reference sequence). This CDR3 is built from 14 residues. V shed 3 bases and J 4 bases; nucleotides not matched to a gene: 2. CDR3 DNA: TGTGCCAGTAGTATTAGGACAGGGAATCAGCCCCAGCATTTT. Amino acid sequence: CASSIRTGNQPQHF.

The gene calls are TRBV11-2 and TRBJ1-3; unclear D gene. This CDR3 comprises 12 residues. CDR1 and CDR2 (germline): SGHAT, FQNNGV. Deletions cut 5 bases from V and 7 bases from J, with 9 bases between. As DNA, the CDR3 is TGTGCCAGCAGCCCTCAACGGAACACCATATATTTT. It specifies CASSPQRNTIYF. Full variable domain (rest looked up from reference TRBV11-2 and TRBJ1-3): EAGVAQSPRYKIIEKRQSVAFWCNPISGHATLYWYQQILGQGPKLLIQFQNNGVVDDSQLPKDRFSAERLKGVDSTLKIQPAKLEDSAVYLCASSPQRNTIYFGEGSWLTVV.

This clone was observed once. The chain carries TRBV28 and TRBJ2-2, with 7 bases that match TRBD1. There are 16 residues in the CDR3. CDR1 and CDR2 from the germline V gene are MDHEN and SYDVKM. The trim removed 2 bases at V and 3 bases at J, leaving 6 bases unmatched. The CDR3 nucleotides read TGTGCCAGCAGTTTAAGGGCCGGGACAGACACCGGGGAGCTGTTTTTT. Protein sequence: CASSLRAGTDTGELFF.

This chain uses TRBV5-1 with TRBJ2-1; D remains ambiguous. V lost 2 bases and J lost 4, with 10 bases in between. From germline, CDR1 is SGHRS and CDR2 YFSETQ. CDR3 length: 14 amino acids. CDR3 residues: CASSLENTYNEQFF. The CDR3 nucleotides are TGCGCCAGCAGCTTAGAAAATACTTACAATGAGCAGTTCTTC.

This CDR3 is CASSYSTGGSEQYV. The DNA for the CDR3 is TGTGCCAGCAGTTACTCGACAGGGGGCTCTGAGCAGTACGTC. This chain joins TRBV6-2 or TRBV6-3 and TRBJ2-7; 10 nucleotides line up with TRBD1. Trimming removed 0 bases from V and 7 bases from J; junction bases left unmatched: 3. There are 14 residues in the CDR3. Looked up from germline, CDR1 is MNHEY and CDR2 is SVGEGT.